This passage covers 26 T cell receptor beta chains from one sample sequenced in a study of beta chain features in type 1 diabetes. All of the isolated RNA was reverse transcribed, so expressed TCRB transcripts were sequenced. Sequenced by immunoSEQ multiplex PCR; TCRdb stores in-frame clones only, minus some. The repertoire holds 850,000 to 900,000 clones, with roughly a sixth as singletons. The specimen sequenced was naive CD4+ T cells from blood. These receptors were obtained from a woman aged 18-29 years in good health.

In the case of this clone: The same CDR3 is also encoded by other DNA sequences in this sample. The DNA of the CDR3 is TGTGCCAGCAGAGAGCAGGGGACTTATGGCTACACCTTC. Amino acid sequence: CASREQGTYGYTF. The chain recombines TRBV28 with TRBJ1-2; perhaps TRBD1 as D (6 bases). V lost 6 bases and J lost 5, with 13 bases in between. The CDR3 is made up of 13 amino acids. Germline CDR1 is MDHEN and CDR2 is SYDVKM.

V and J are TRBV12-5 and TRBJ1-5; maybe TRBD1 (5 bases). CDR3 size: 15 residues. With 9 bases removed from V and 4 bases from J, the gap between germline ends came to 19 bases. The germline V gene has CDR1 LGHNT and CDR2 FRNRAP. CDR3 sequence (DNA): TGTGCTAGCGCTTGGGGTGTCGGGGGAAATCAGCCCCAGCATTTT. Translating it yields CASAWGVGGNQPQHF.

This clone was seen only a few times. This chain uses TRBV7-9 with TRBJ2-5; a possible D gene is TRBD1 (5 bases). The V end lost 5 bases, the J end lost 5 bases, and 24 bases lay between the germline ends. The CDR3 consists of 17 residues. CDR1 and CDR2 (germline): SEHNR, FQNEAQ (reference sequence). CDR3 in DNA: TGTGCCAGCAGCCAGTGGGGCCGGGCACGCGCTGGGGAGACCCAGTACTTC. Its protein product is CASSQWGRARAGETQYF.

This clone was counted a few times. The rearrangement joins TRBV28 to TRBJ2-3, with 8 bases that match TRBD2. The germline CDR1 and CDR2 sequences are MDHEN and SYDVKM. There are 13 residues in the CDR3. The V and J ends lost 5 bases and 2 bases, in that order; junction bases with no gene match: 0. The CDR3 region has the DNA TGTGCCAGCAGTGGACTAGCCACAGATACGCAGTATTTT. Encoded protein: CASSGLATDTQYF.

The V call is TRBV7-9, the J call TRBJ2-2; D might be TRBD2 (7 bases). The CDR3 length is 13 residues. Trimming stripped 3 bases from V and 9 bases from J, with 11 bases between. Germline V CDR1 and CDR2: SEHNR, FQNEAQ (reference sequence). As DNA, the CDR3 is TGTGCCAGCAGCTTCGGGGGGCTAAGGGAGCTGTTTTTT. Translating gives CASSFGGLRELFF. The whole variable domain, remainder taken from reference TRBV7-9 and TRBJ2-2, is DTGVSQNPRHKITKRGQNVTFRCDPISEHNRLYWYRQTLGQGPEFLTYFQNEAQLEKSRLLSDRFSAERPKGSFSTLEIQRTEQGDSAMYLCASSFGGLRELFFGEGSRLTVL.

This clone was found a few times. The chain has TRBV15 and TRBJ2-7; no clear D gene. The end of the DNA fits TRBJ2-5 better, so the J call may be wrong. Per germline, CDR1 LNHNV and CDR2 YYDKDF (reference sequence). The CDR3 contains 14 residues. CDR3 loop: CATSRGRAGETQYF. The CDR3 region has the DNA TGTGCCACCAGCAGAGGTCGGGCTGGGGAGACCCAGTACTTC.

The V call is TRBV18, the J call TRBJ2-1, with 8 nucleotides matching TRBD2. V trimming: 6 bases; J trimming: 10 bases; junction bases outside the gene matches: 5. CDR1 and CDR2 (germline): KGHSH, LQKENI. The CDR3 has 12 residues. CDR3 amino acids: CASSLTSGEQFF. CDR3 sequence (DNA): TGTGCCAGCTCCCTTACTAGCGGAGAGCAGTTCTTC.

V gene TRBV4-1 combines with J gene TRBJ2-5; TRBD1 agrees at 9 bases. In germline, CDR1 is MGHRA, CDR2 YSYEKL. The V and J ends lost 3 bases and 4 bases, in that order; junction bases with no gene match: 9. The CDR3 is made up of 16 amino acids. CDR3 region: CASSQRGQGGLETQYF. In nucleotides, the CDR3 is TGCGCCAGCAGCCAGAGGGGACAGGGAGGTTTAGAGACCCAGTACTTC.

The V gene is TRBV7-3, the J gene TRBJ2-3, with a weak D call TRBD1 (5 bases). The CDR3 length is 12 residues. V lost 4 bases and J 3 bases, leaving 5 bases between the germline ends. Germline assignment: CDR1 SGHTA and CDR2 FQGTGA. This CDR3 is CASSSGTDTQYF. The CDR3 DNA sequence: TGTGCCAGCAGCTCAGGGACAGATACGCAGTATTTT.

This clone was seen more than once but under ten times. V is TRBV5-6 and J is TRBJ2-1; D not resolved. Between the trimmed V and J ends, which lost 5 bases and 4 bases, there was a span of 10 bases. Germline CDR1 SGHDT, CDR2 YYEEEE. The length of the CDR3 is 13 residues. The CDR3 region has the DNA TGTGCCAGCAGAACACAGCCTTACAATGAGCAGTTCTTC. Amino acid sequence: CASRTQPYNEQFF. The variable domain in full, with the rest retrieved from reference TRBV5-6 and TRBJ2-1, is DAGVTQSPTHLIKTRGQQVTLRCSPKSGHDTVSWYQQALGQGPQFIFQYYEEEERQRGNFPDRFSGHQFPNYSSELNVNALLLGDSALYLCASRTQPYNEQFFGPGTRLTVL.

This chain uses TRBV4-3 with TRBJ2-7, with D possibly matching TRBD2 (5 bases). From germline, CDR1 is LGHNA and CDR2 YSLEER. The CDR3 is 15 residues long. Between the trimmed V and J ends, which lost 1 base and 3 bases, there was a span of 13 bases. DNA for the CDR3: TGCGCCAGCAGCCAAGGACCAGCGGCAGGCTACGAGCAGTACTTC. This encodes CASSQGPAAGYEQYF.

The CDR3 sequence: CASSYDRYDEQFF. The CDR3 coding sequence is TGTGCCAGCAGTTACGACAGGTACGATGAGCAGTTCTTC. The V and J genes are TRBV6-5 and TRBJ2-1; D might be TRBD1 (6 bases). The germline CDR1 and CDR2 sequences are MNHEY and SVGAGI. This CDR3 contains 13 residues. V was pared by 2 bases and J by 8 bases, with 10 bases between.

There are a few counts of this clone. The gene calls are TRBV6-6 and TRBJ2-7; no clear D gene. This CDR3 region has 12 residues. The germline V and J ends were trimmed by 2 bases and 0 bases, with 2 bases remaining between them. The germline V gene has CDR1 MNHNY and CDR2 SVGAGI (reference sequence). The CDR3 DNA follows: TGTGCCAGCAGTTACCACTCCTACGAGCAGTACTTC. This encodes CASSYHSYEQYF.

This clone was counted between two and nine times. The chain is built from TRBV7-2 and TRBJ2-7; D remains ambiguous. Germline V gene data show CDR1 as SGHTA and CDR2 as FQGNSA. Trimming took off 1 base at V and 5 bases at J, with 18 bases between the two ends. The CDR3 is 16 residues long. The CDR3 reads CASSLDLSSDANEQYF. The DNA of the CDR3 is TGTGCCAGCAGCTTAGATCTATCCTCCGACGCCAACGAGCAGTACTTC. The full variable domain, in which reference TRBV7-2 and TRBJ2-7 provide the parts outside the CDR3, is GAGVSQSPSNKVTEKGKDVELRCDPISGHTALYWYRQSLGQGLEFLIYFQGNSAPDKSGLPSDRFSAERTGGSVSTLTIQRTQQEDSAVYLCASSLDLSSDANEQYFGPGTRLTVT.

In this sample, this clone turned up a few times. V is TRBV9 and J is TRBJ2-2, with 7 bases fitting TRBD1. V was clipped by 6 bases and J by 4 bases; unmatched bases: 12. The CDR3 runs 16 residues. The V gene's germline CDR1 is SGDLS and CDR2 YYNGEE. The CDR3 loop reads CASTRSEGAGTGELFF. The CDR3, as DNA: TGTGCCAGCACCCGTAGTGAGGGGGCAGGCACCGGGGAGCTGTTTTTT.

The chain joins TRBV7-8 to TRBJ2-1; TRBD2 agrees at 15 bases. V lost 4 bases to trimming and J lost 7 bases; unmatched junction nucleotides: 8. Germline V CDR1 and CDR2: SGHVS, FQNEAQ. The length of the CDR3 is 17 residues. Here the CDR3 reads CASSSRTSGRALNEQFF. The DNA for the CDR3 is TGTGCCAGCAGCTCCCGGACTAGCGGGAGGGCCTTGAATGAGCAGTTCTTC.

The chain carries TRBV6-1 and TRBJ1-3; no definite D call. The V end lost 5 bases, the J end lost 0 bases, and 8 bases lay between the germline ends. The CDR3 is made up of 14 amino acids. Germline V gives CDR1 MNHNS, CDR2 SASEGT. CDR3 sequence (DNA): TGTGCCAGCAGTAGGGTTTTCTCTGGAAACACCATATATTTT. Amino acid sequence: CASSRVFSGNTIYF.

This clone was seen more than once but under ten times. The chain recombines TRBV4-2 with TRBJ2-5; D gene uncertain. This CDR3 has 13 amino acids. Deletions cut 4 bases from V and 2 bases from J, with 8 bases between. Looked up from germline, CDR1 is LGHNA and CDR2 is YNFKEQ. The CDR3 region is CASSPDQQETQYF. As DNA, the CDR3 is TGTGCCAGCAGCCCCGATCAGCAAGAGACCCAGTACTTC.

This clone was detected only a few times. V is TRBV19 and J is TRBJ2-2; D assignment may be TRBD1 or TRBD2 (5 bases each). Germline CDR1 and CDR2: LNHDA and SQIVND (reference sequence). V was trimmed by 7 bases and J by 0 bases, leaving 9 bases between them. The CDR3 totals 14 residues. DNA of the CDR3: TGTGCCAGTACGGGGCATACGAACACCGGGGAGCTGTTTTTT. It codes for CASTGHTNTGELFF.

The V and J genes are TRBV28 and TRBJ1-2; D not certain. Germline CDR1 is MDHEN and CDR2 is SYDVKM. The CDR3 totals 10 residues. V was trimmed by 5 bases and J by 7 bases, leaving 5 bases between them. The CDR3 reads CASSRRGYTF. The CDR3 DNA is TGTGCCAGCAGTCGTCGTGGCTACACCTTC.

The rearrangement joins TRBV4-3 to TRBJ2-1; TRBD2 aligns across 7 bases. CDR3 length: 16 residues. The V segment lost 4 bases and the J segment 4 bases; nucleotides outside the gene matches: 10. CDR1 and CDR2 (germline): LGHNA, YSLEER. Written as DNA, the CDR3 is TGCGCCAGCAGCCGAATACTAGCGCTACCTTACAATGAGCAGTTCTTC. It translates to CASSRILALPYNEQFF.

This clone appeared a few times. The CDR3 loop reads CASSLRRGTQYF. CDR3 sequence (DNA): TGTGCCAGCAGCCTCCGGAGGGGGACCCAGTACTTC. The gene calls are TRBV7-2 and TRBJ2-5, with D perhaps matching TRBD2 (6 bases). Germline V lookup: CDR1 SGHTA, CDR2 FQGNSA. This CDR3 spans 12 amino acids. V was shortened by 5 bases and J by 7 bases, with 11 bases between the two germline ends.

This chain joins TRBV28 and TRBJ2-1, with D possibly matching TRBD2 (5 bases). Trimming removed 7 bases at V and 9 bases at J, with 13 bases between. The CDR3 spans 12 residues. Germline V lookup: CDR1 MDHEN, CDR2 SYDVKM. CDR3: CASKRATGEQFF. The DNA for the CDR3 is TGTGCCAGCAAGAGGGCTACGGGTGAGCAGTTCTTC.

This clone appeared a few times. The chain combines TRBV6-5 with TRBJ1-3; D ambiguous. The germline V and J ends were trimmed by 0 bases and 4 bases, with 10 bases remaining between them. The germline gives CDR1 MNHEY, CDR2 SVGAGI. The CDR3 totals 15 residues. The CDR3 here is CASSYSGNRGNTIYF. The CDR3, as DNA: TGTGCCAGCAGTTACTCCGGAAATCGGGGAAACACCATATATTTT.

This clone was seen only a few times. The rearrangement links TRBV29-1 to TRBJ1-2; no clear D. Trimming took 5 bases from V and 4 from J, leaving 8 bases between them. This CDR3 has 11 residues. Germline V gene lookup returns CDR1 SQVTM and CDR2 ANQGSEA. The CDR3 nucleotides read TGCAGCGTTAGCCGAACCTATGGCTACACCTTC. It translates to CSVSRTYGYTF.

This CDR3 is CASSYPGTGGYEQYF. The CDR3 DNA reads TGTGCCAGCAGCTACCCCGGTACAGGAGGGTACGAGCAGTACTTC. The rearrangement joins TRBV5-6 to TRBJ2-7; D perhaps matches TRBD2 (6 bases). The length of the CDR3 is 15 residues. Germline V lookup: CDR1 SGHDT, CDR2 YYEEEE. Trimming removed 3 bases at V and 4 bases at J, with 17 bases between.